The rows below give T cell receptor beta chains drawn from one sample of a study of blood T cell repertoires in COVID-19. Libraries were prepared by immunoSEQ multiplex PCR; TCRdb keeps only in-frame clonotypes and omits some of them. In the table there are about 160,000 clones, around 90% of which are singletons. The sequenced sample consisted of peripheral blood. Receptors were obtained from a man younger than 35 with acute or convalescent COVID-19. CDR3s include the opening cysteine and the closing phenylalanine or tryptophan. The order of the fields is clone size, D gene, V gene, CDR3 length, J gene, CDR3 DNA, CDR3 protein. A D gene is named only where the DNA matches it firmly. Clone size, where shown, is once, few, many, or a class for clones that have expanded.

abundance: once
d_gene: TRBD1
v_gene: TRBV5-1
len: 14
j_gene: TRBJ2-5
CDR3nt: TGCGCCAGCAGTCTTCAGGGGGCCTGGGAGACCCAGTACTTC
CDR3aa: CASSLQGAWETQYF

abundance: few
d_gene: NA
v_gene: TRBV5-1
len: 15
j_gene: TRBJ1-2
CDR3nt: TGCGCCAGCAGCTTGGTGGCAGGGGAGACCTATGGCTACACCTTC
CDR3aa: CASSLVAGETYGYTF

abundance: NA
d_gene: NA
v_gene: TRBV5-1
len: 13
j_gene: TRBJ2-2
CDR3nt: TGCGCCAGCAGGAAAGGGGACACCGGGGAGCTGTTTTTT
CDR3aa: CASRKGDTGELFF

abundance: NA
d_gene: TRBD1
v_gene: TRBV27
len: 16
j_gene: TRBJ1-1
CDR3nt: TGTGCCAGCACCATTGGGGGGACAGGTAGGGACACTGAAGCTTTCTTT
CDR3aa: CASTIGGTGRDTEAFF

abundance: NA
d_gene: NA
v_gene: TRBV18
len: 14
j_gene: TRBJ1-1
CDR3nt: TGTGCCAGCTCACCTGAGACAGGCGCACCTGAAGCTTTCTTT
CDR3aa: CASSPETGAPEAFF

abundance: once
d_gene: NA
v_gene: TRBV5-5
len: 15
j_gene: TRBJ1-3
CDR3nt: TGTGCCAGCAGCACAGGAAGGGTCTCTGGAAACACCATATATTTT
CDR3aa: CASSTGRVSGNTIYF

abundance: NA
d_gene: TRBD2
v_gene: TRBV7-6
len: 18
j_gene: TRBJ2-1
CDR3nt: TGTGCCAGCAGCTTAGTACCCCCAGCGGGAAGCTCCTACAATGAGCAGTTCTTC
CDR3aa: CASSLVPPAGSSYNEQFF

abundance: NA
d_gene: TRBD1
v_gene: TRBV28
len: 17
j_gene: TRBJ1-5
CDR3nt: TGTGCCAGCAGTTTATTCGCCCGGGACAGGGAAAGTCAGCCCCAGCATTTT
CDR3aa: CASSLFARDRESQPQHF

abundance: NA
d_gene: TRBD1
v_gene: TRBV29-1
len: 15
j_gene: TRBJ1-1
CDR3nt: TGCAGCGTCGAGAACGACAGGGGACTAAACACTGAAGCTTTCTTT
CDR3aa: CSVENDRGLNTEAFF

abundance: NA
d_gene: NA
v_gene: TRBV6-5
len: 13
j_gene: TRBJ2-7
CDR3nt: TGTGCCAGCAGTTACAAGGAGGGATTCGAGCAGTACTTC
CDR3aa: CASSYKEGFEQYF

abundance: NA
d_gene: NA
v_gene: TRBV10-2
len: 13
j_gene: TRBJ1-5
CDR3nt: TGCGCCTCAGGCGGACAGCAAAATCAGCCCCAGCATTTT
CDR3aa: CASGGQQNQPQHF

abundance: NA
d_gene: NA
v_gene: TRBV4-1
len: 12
j_gene: TRBJ1-1
CDR3nt: TGCGCCAGCAGCCAAGTTCCCAATGAAGCTTTCTTT
CDR3aa: CASSQVPNEAFF

abundance: few
d_gene: NA
v_gene: TRBV29-1
len: 10
j_gene: TRBJ1-1
CDR3nt: TGCAGCGCGAGGGGGACTGAAGCTTTCTTT
CDR3aa: CSARGTEAFF

abundance: NA
d_gene: TRBD2
v_gene: TRBV9
len: 16
j_gene: TRBJ2-6
CDR3nt: TGTGCCAGCAGCTCCCAGCGGGGACCTGGGGCCAACGTCCTGACTTTC
CDR3aa: CASSSQRGPGANVLTF

abundance: NA
d_gene: NA
v_gene: TRBV27
len: 14
j_gene: TRBJ2-7
CDR3nt: TGTGCCAGCAGTTTAACACAGGGTTTGTACGAGCAGTACTTC
CDR3aa: CASSLTQGLYEQYF

abundance: NA
d_gene: NA
v_gene: TRBV6-1
len: 14
j_gene: TRBJ2-7
CDR3nt: TGTGCCAGCAGTGAATTGTTTGGGGCCTCCGAGCAGTACTTC
CDR3aa: CASSELFGASEQYF

abundance: NA
d_gene: NA
v_gene: TRBV10-3
len: 12
j_gene: TRBJ2-1
CDR3nt: TGTGCCATCAGTCGACAGGAGAATGAGCAGTTCTTC
CDR3aa: CAISRQENEQFF

abundance: NA
d_gene: NA
v_gene: TRBV12-3/TRBV12-4
len: 13
j_gene: TRBJ2-7
CDR3nt: TGTGCCAGCAGTTTGAGGGTTAGCTACGAGCAGTACTTC
CDR3aa: CASSLRVSYEQYF

abundance: NA
d_gene: NA
v_gene: TRBV27
len: 14
j_gene: TRBJ2-7
CDR3nt: TGTGCCAGCAGTCTGCAGGGTGGGCCCTACGAGCAGTACTTC
CDR3aa: CASSLQGGPYEQYF

abundance: few
d_gene: NA
v_gene: TRBV12-3/TRBV12-4
len: 13
j_gene: TRBJ2-1
CDR3nt: TGTGCCAGCAGCGTCCGGGAGCACAATGAGCAGTTCTTC
CDR3aa: CASSVREHNEQFF

abundance: once
d_gene: TRBD1
v_gene: TRBV2
len: 14
j_gene: TRBJ2-1
CDR3nt: TGTGCCAGCAATGGGGCCGGGACAGGGAATGAGCAGTTCTTC
CDR3aa: CASNGAGTGNEQFF

abundance: NA
d_gene: TRBD1
v_gene: TRBV29-1
len: 13
j_gene: TRBJ1-5
CDR3nt: TGCGCCGCCGCCCGGGACAGCCCATTGTCCCAGCATTTT
CDR3aa: CAAARDSPLSQHF

abundance: NA
d_gene: TRBD2
v_gene: TRBV6-5
len: 15
j_gene: TRBJ2-7
CDR3nt: TGTGCCAGCAGCGTTTTCCGGGACTACCGTTACGAGCAGTACTTC
CDR3aa: CASSVFRDYRYEQYF

abundance: NA
d_gene: NA
v_gene: TRBV2
len: 12
j_gene: TRBJ1-2
CDR3nt: TGTGCCAGCAAAGTCATCGGTTATGGCTACACCTTC
CDR3aa: CASKVIGYGYTF

abundance: NA
d_gene: NA
v_gene: TRBV20-1
len: 11
j_gene: TRBJ2-7
CDR3nt: TGCAGTGCCCCGTTCCGTTACGAGCAGTACTTC
CDR3aa: CSAPFRYEQYF

abundance: NA
d_gene: NA
v_gene: TRBV5-8
len: 13
j_gene: TRBJ1-2
CDR3nt: TGTGCCAGCAGGTTGACCGGTGGCTATGGCTACACCTTC
CDR3aa: CASRLTGGYGYTF

abundance: once
d_gene: NA
v_gene: TRBV6-5
len: 13
j_gene: TRBJ1-2
CDR3nt: TGTGCCAGCAGCCTCCAGTTTTCATATGGCTACACCTTC
CDR3aa: CASSLQFSYGYTF

abundance: NA
d_gene: NA
v_gene: TRBV19
len: 13
j_gene: TRBJ1-4
CDR3nt: TGTGCCAGTACTCCTGGAGGTCGAGAAAAACTGTTTTTT
CDR3aa: CASTPGGREKLFF

abundance: NA
d_gene: NA
v_gene: TRBV10-1
len: 14
j_gene: TRBJ2-2
CDR3nt: TGCGCCAGCACCTCTACCACGAACACCGGGGAGCTGTTTTTT
CDR3aa: CASTSTTNTGELFF

abundance: once
d_gene: NA
v_gene: TRBV5-6
len: 16
j_gene: TRBJ1-2
CDR3nt: TGTGCCAGCAGCGGGGAGGCCCAGGGTGCTTACTATGGCTACACCTTC
CDR3aa: CASSGEAQGAYYGYTF

abundance: NA
d_gene: TRBD1
v_gene: TRBV30
len: 20
j_gene: TRBJ1-2
CDR3nt: TGTGCCTGGAGTTCACCGAGGCTCGGGGGACAGGGCAAGCCCTCCTATGGCTACACCTTC
CDR3aa: CAWSSPRLGGQGKPSYGYTF

abundance: NA
d_gene: TRBD2
v_gene: TRBV20-1
len: 11
j_gene: TRBJ2-7
CDR3nt: TGCAGTGCTAGAAGCGGGAGCGAGCAGTACTTC
CDR3aa: CSARSGSEQYF

abundance: NA
d_gene: NA
v_gene: TRBV6-1
len: 14
j_gene: TRBJ2-1
CDR3nt: TGTGCCAGCATTGAAACCACTAGTATCCATGAGCAGTTCTTC
CDR3aa: CASIETTSIHEQFF

abundance: NA
d_gene: NA
v_gene: TRBV3-1/TRBV3-2
len: 13
j_gene: TRBJ2-7
CDR3nt: TGTGCCAGCAGCCAAGACCAGACCTACGAGCAGTACTTC
CDR3aa: CASSQDQTYEQYF

abundance: few
d_gene: NA
v_gene: TRBV27
len: 14
j_gene: TRBJ2-7
CDR3nt: TGTGCCAGCAGTTTCTCCAGGGACTCCTACGAGCAGTACTTC
CDR3aa: CASSFSRDSYEQYF

abundance: NA
d_gene: TRBD1
v_gene: TRBV18
len: 13
j_gene: TRBJ1-1
CDR3nt: TGTGCCAGCTCCGGGACAGGGGACACTGAAGCTTTCTTT
CDR3aa: CASSGTGDTEAFF

abundance: few
d_gene: NA
v_gene: TRBV18
len: 14
j_gene: TRBJ2-7
CDR3nt: TGTGCCAGCTCACCACCGGGGACAAACTACGAGCAGTACTTC
CDR3aa: CASSPPGTNYEQYF

abundance: NA
d_gene: NA
v_gene: TRBV20-1
len: 15
j_gene: TRBJ1-4
CDR3nt: TGCAGTGCTAGTAGCCCGGACTTACCTGGGGAAAAACTGTTTTTT
CDR3aa: CSASSPDLPGEKLFF

abundance: NA
d_gene: NA
v_gene: TRBV3-1/TRBV3-2
len: 13
j_gene: TRBJ1-2
CDR3nt: TGTGCCAGCAGCCAAGTACCAGACTATGGCTACACCTTC
CDR3aa: CASSQVPDYGYTF

abundance: NA
d_gene: TRBD1
v_gene: TRBV7-9
len: 15
j_gene: TRBJ2-1
CDR3nt: TGTGCCAGCAGCTCGCGGGACAGGGATTACAATGAGCAGTTCTTC
CDR3aa: CASSSRDRDYNEQFF

abundance: NA
d_gene: TRBD2
v_gene: TRBV5-4
len: 16
j_gene: TRBJ2-3
CDR3nt: TGTGCCAGCAGCCCCGCTAGCGGGAGGGCCTCAGATACGCAGTATTTT
CDR3aa: CASSPASGRASDTQYF

abundance: NA
d_gene: NA
v_gene: TRBV6-4
len: 14
j_gene: TRBJ1-2
CDR3nt: TGTGCCAGCAGTGAACAGGCCGATTCAAGAGGCTACACCTTC
CDR3aa: CASSEQADSRGYTF

abundance: NA
d_gene: NA
v_gene: TRBV7-2
len: 15
j_gene: TRBJ1-1
CDR3nt: TGTGCCAGCAGCTTAGCCGGGGGAACGAACACTGAAGCTTTCTTT
CDR3aa: CASSLAGGTNTEAFF

abundance: NA
d_gene: TRBD1
v_gene: TRBV25-1
len: 14
j_gene: TRBJ1-4
CDR3nt: TGTGCCAGCAGAGGGACAGCCCATAATGAAAAACTGTTTTTT
CDR3aa: CASRGTAHNEKLFF

abundance: NA
d_gene: TRBD2
v_gene: TRBV10-3
len: 17
j_gene: TRBJ2-5
CDR3nt: TGTGCCATCAGTGACCCCAGAACTAGCGGGGGGGGCGAGACCCAGTACTTC
CDR3aa: CAISDPRTSGGGETQYF

abundance: NA
d_gene: NA
v_gene: TRBV7-8
len: 15
j_gene: TRBJ1-5
CDR3nt: TGTGCCAGCAGCTTTCGGCGGGTACCAAATCAGCCCCAGCATTTT
CDR3aa: CASSFRRVPNQPQHF

abundance: NA
d_gene: TRBD1
v_gene: TRBV5-1
len: 16
j_gene: TRBJ1-4
CDR3nt: TGCGCCAGCAGCTTGCTGACAGGGGGTTCAAATGAAAAACTGTTTTTT
CDR3aa: CASSLLTGGSNEKLFF

abundance: NA
d_gene: NA
v_gene: TRBV19
len: 14
j_gene: TRBJ2-1
CDR3nt: TGTGCCAGTAGTTCGGAGCCAACCTACAATGAGCAGTTCTTC
CDR3aa: CASSSEPTYNEQFF

abundance: NA
d_gene: NA
v_gene: TRBV18
len: 14
j_gene: TRBJ1-1
CDR3nt: TGTGCCAGCTCACCACCCCGGACACCTTGGGAAGCTTTCTTT
CDR3aa: CASSPPRTPWEAFF

abundance: once
d_gene: NA
v_gene: TRBV6-5
len: 13
j_gene: TRBJ1-1
CDR3nt: TGTGCCAGCACCCGGGGAGGGGGCACTGAAGCTTTCTTT
CDR3aa: CASTRGGGTEAFF

abundance: NA
d_gene: NA
v_gene: TRBV6-1
len: 17
j_gene: TRBJ1-1
CDR3nt: TGTGCCAGCAGTGGCCGACAGGTGATATTCATGAACACTGAAGCTTTCTTT
CDR3aa: CASSGRQVIFMNTEAFF

abundance: once
d_gene: NA
v_gene: TRBV19
len: 15
j_gene: TRBJ2-4
CDR3nt: TGTGCCAGTAGTAATGGAGGGTTCGCCAAAAACATTCAGTACTTC
CDR3aa: CASSNGGFAKNIQYF

abundance: NA
d_gene: TRBD1
v_gene: TRBV19
len: 17
j_gene: TRBJ2-3
CDR3nt: TGTGCCAGTAGTATAGATAGGGTCCTCAGGGGGACAGATACGCAGTATTTT
CDR3aa: CASSIDRVLRGTDTQYF

abundance: NA
d_gene: NA
v_gene: TRBV10-3
len: 15
j_gene: TRBJ2-7
CDR3nt: TGTGCCATCAGTGAGCTAGCAGGTAGCTCCTACGAGCAGTACTTC
CDR3aa: CAISELAGSSYEQYF

abundance: NA
d_gene: TRBD2
v_gene: TRBV6-6
len: 15
j_gene: TRBJ2-1
CDR3nt: TGTGCCAGCAGTTCGGGACTAGCGGGCCGGATTGAGCAGTTCTTC
CDR3aa: CASSSGLAGRIEQFF

abundance: once
d_gene: NA
v_gene: TRBV5-1
len: 17
j_gene: TRBJ2-4
CDR3nt: TGCGCCAGCAGCCCCGGCCGGAGGGGGGGAATGGAGGACATTCAGTACTTC
CDR3aa: CASSPGRRGGMEDIQYF

abundance: NA
d_gene: TRBD1
v_gene: TRBV2
len: 15
j_gene: TRBJ1-2
CDR3nt: TGTGCCAGCAGTGAAAAGAGACAGGGATCCTATGGCTACACCTTC
CDR3aa: CASSEKRQGSYGYTF

abundance: NA
d_gene: TRBD2
v_gene: TRBV3-1/TRBV3-2
len: 16
j_gene: TRBJ2-7
CDR3nt: TGTGCCAGCAGCCAACCCGGGACTAGCGGGACCTACGAGCAGTACTTC
CDR3aa: CASSQPGTSGTYEQYF

abundance: NA
d_gene: NA
v_gene: TRBV5-1
len: 16
j_gene: TRBJ2-7
CDR3nt: TGCGCCAGCAGCTTGCTCCGTCCAGGGGATATCGACGAGCAGTACTTC
CDR3aa: CASSLLRPGDIDEQYF

abundance: NA
d_gene: TRBD1
v_gene: TRBV9
len: 14
j_gene: TRBJ2-2
CDR3nt: TGTGCCACCGAGGGACAGTGGGGGACCGGGGAGCTGTTTTTT
CDR3aa: CATEGQWGTGELFF